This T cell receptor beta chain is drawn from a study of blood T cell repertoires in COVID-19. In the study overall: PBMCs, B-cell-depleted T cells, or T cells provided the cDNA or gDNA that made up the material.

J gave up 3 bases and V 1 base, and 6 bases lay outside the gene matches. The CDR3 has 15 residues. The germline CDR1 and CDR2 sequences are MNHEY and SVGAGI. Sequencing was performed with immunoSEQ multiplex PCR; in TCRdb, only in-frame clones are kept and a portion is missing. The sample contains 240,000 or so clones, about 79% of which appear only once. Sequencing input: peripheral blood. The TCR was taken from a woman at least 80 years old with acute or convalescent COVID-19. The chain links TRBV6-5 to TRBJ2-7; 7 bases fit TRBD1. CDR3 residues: CASSYFRGPYYEQYF. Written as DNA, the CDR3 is TGTGCCAGCAGTTACTTTAGGGGGCCCTACTACGAGCAGTACTTC.